The 8 T cell receptor beta chains below were found in one sample sequenced in a study of T cell responses to AZD1222 COVID-19 vaccine. Assay: immunoSEQ multiplex PCR; the TCRdb copy retains only in-frame clones and omits some. The sample carries around 140,000 clones, roughly 90% recorded once. Sequencing was performed on peripheral blood, taken on day 0 of AZD1222 vaccination. The receptors stem from an adult in good health.

This chain joins TRBV12-3 or TRBV12-4 and TRBJ2-5; D might be TRBD2 (6 bases). The CDR3 sequence is 11 residues long. V was clipped by 6 bases and J by 7 bases, with 9 bases between them. CDR3 in DNA: TGTGCCAGCAGCTGGCGGGGGACCCAGTACTTC. This codes for CASSWRGTQYF.

V and J are TRBV2 and TRBJ1-2; 8 positions agree with TRBD1. CDR1 SNHLY and CDR2 FYNNEI come from the germline V gene. V was pared by 6 bases and J by 7 bases, with 10 bases of the junction left unmatched. This CDR3 is built from 14 residues. The chain's CDR3 is CASSFDRGAGGYTF. The CDR3 DNA follows: TGTGCCAGCAGCTTCGACAGGGGAGCTGGTGGCTACACCTTC.

The chain links TRBV3-1 (or the pseudogene TRBV3-2) to TRBJ2-7, with 9 nucleotides matching TRBD2. J was trimmed by 6 bases and V by 7 bases; bases with no gene match: 13. The CDR3 runs 15 residues. Per the germline V gene, CDR1 is LGHDT and CDR2 is YNNKEL (reference sequence). CDR3 protein: CASTREGRGCGEQYF. Here the CDR3 DNA reads TGTGCCAGCACGCGGGAGGGCCGCGGGTGTGGCGAGCAGTACTTC.

This clone was detected only once. The chain carries TRBV5-6 and TRBJ2-1; 11 positions agree with TRBD2. This CDR3 region has 15 residues. With 2 bases clipped from V and 10 bases from J, the junction kept 8 bases outside the gene matches. Germline lookup yields CDR1 SGHDT and CDR2 YYEEEE. In DNA form, the CDR3 reads TGTGCCAGCAGCTTACTTAGCGGGAGGGCCACCGAGCAGTTCTTC. Protein: CASSLLSGRATEQFF. The full variable domain, in which reference TRBV5-6 and TRBJ2-1 provide the parts outside the CDR3, is DAGVTQSPTHLIKTRGQQVTLRCSPKSGHDTVSWYQQALGQGPQFIFQYYEEEERQRGNFPDRFSGHQFPNYSSELNVNALLLGDSALYLCASSLLSGRATEQFFGPGTRLTVL.

This clone was counted a single time. The V call is TRBV6-5, the J call TRBJ2-3; D call uncertain. The CDR3 sequence is 12 residues long. V lost 6 bases and J 3 bases, leaving 7 bases between the germline ends. Germline V gives CDR1 MNHEY, CDR2 SVGAGI. The CDR3 loop is CASRPGTDTQYF. The CDR3 DNA is TGTGCCAGCAGGCCTGGGACAGATACGCAGTATTTT.

The CDR3 reads CASSQDRASSGNTIYF. DNA for the CDR3: TGCGCCAGCAGCCAAGATCGGGCTAGCTCTGGAAACACCATATATTTT. This chain links TRBV4-3 with TRBJ1-3; D not resolved. The germline V gene has CDR1 LGHNA and CDR2 YSLEER. V was trimmed by 0 bases and J by 0 bases, leaving 9 bases between them. CDR3 length: 16 amino acids.

The rearrangement links TRBV7-8 to TRBJ1-5; D not certain. The CDR3 is 13 amino acids. V lost 2 bases to trimming and J lost 4 bases, with 6 bases between them. Germline V lookup: CDR1 SGHVS, CDR2 FQNEAQ. CDR3 loop: CASSLSVNQPQHF. CDR3 DNA: TGTGCCAGCAGCTTATCGGTAAATCAGCCCCAGCATTTT.

The chain recombines TRBV11-1 with TRBJ1-1; D gene ambiguous. The germline gives CDR1 SGHAT, CDR2 FQDESV (reference sequence). Trimming stripped 1 base from V and 4 bases from J, with 1 base between. CDR3 length: 11 amino acids. The CDR3 protein is CASSLVTEAFF. For the CDR3, the DNA is TGTGCCAGCAGCTTAGTCACTGAAGCTTTCTTT.